Each of the 23 T cell receptor beta chains below was sequenced from the same sample in a study of blood T cell repertoires in COVID-19. Clones were read by immunoSEQ multiplex PCR, and TCRdb kept only the in-frame ones, dropping some. The sample contains around 67,000 clones, 75% to 90% of which appear only once. Input material: peripheral blood. The source is a man between 50 and 59 years old with active COVID-19.

The gene calls are TRBV6-2 or TRBV6-3 and TRBJ2-1; 12 positions match TRBD2. The CDR3 is made up of 14 amino acids. Trimming removed 0 bases from V and 12 bases from J; junction bases left unmatched: 3. Germline-derived CDR1 and CDR2 are MNHEY and SVGEGT. The CDR3, as DNA: TGTGCCAGCAGTTACTCGACTAGCGGGAGTGCGCAGTTCTTC. It yields the protein CASSYSTSGSAQFF.

This sequence joins TRBV6-2 or TRBV6-3 and TRBJ2-3, with TRBD2 matching over 15 bases. V lost 6 bases, J lost 5 bases, and 9 bases stayed unmatched. Germline V gene sequence: CDR1 MNHEY, CDR2 SVGEGT. CDR3 length equals 17 residues. CDR3 coding DNA: TGTGCCAGCAGCCTAGGACTAGCGGGAGGGCTCATAGATACGCAGTATTTT. Translation: CASSLGLAGGLIDTQYF.

The rearrangement joins TRBV30 to TRBJ1-2; tentative D call: TRBD1 (6 bases). Deletions cut 3 bases from V and 7 bases from J, with 15 bases between. This CDR3 is 13 amino acids long. In germline, CDR1 is GTSNPN, CDR2 SVGIG (reference sequence). In DNA form, the CDR3 reads TGTGCCTGGAGAAGCTCAGGGGCGACTGGCTACACCTTC. Translated: CAWRSSGATGYTF.

The V and J genes are TRBV11-2 and TRBJ2-6; TRBD1 might be the D (5 bases). CDR1 and CDR2 from the germline V gene are SGHAT and FQNNGV. The CDR3 has 16 amino acids. The V end was cut by 4 bases, the J end by 0 bases, with 10 bases between. The CDR3 DNA reads TGTGCCAGCAGCTCCACAGGCCTCTCTGGGGCCAACGTCCTGACTTTC. Translating it yields CASSSTGLSGANVLTF.

The chain employs TRBV5-1 and TRBJ2-6; D may be TRBD1 (6 bases). From germline, CDR1 is SGHRS and CDR2 YFSETQ. V shed 2 bases and J shed 0 bases, with 12 bases lying between them. CDR3 length: 17 residues. The CDR3 spells CASSFGTTNSGANVLTF. The DNA of the CDR3 is TGCGCCAGCAGCTTCGGGACAACCAACTCTGGGGCCAACGTCCTGACTTTC.

The genes are TRBV18 and TRBJ2-5, with a tentative D call TRBD2 (5 bases). Trimming shortened V by 4 bases and J by 5 bases, and 11 bases separated the two germline ends. Germline CDR1 KGHSH, CDR2 LQKENI. CDR3 size: 13 residues. The CDR3 loop is CASSLGIYETQYF. The DNA of the CDR3 is TGTGCCAGCTCACTCGGGATTTACGAGACCCAGTACTTC.

J is TRBJ2-7 and V is TRBV27; 9 nucleotides line up with TRBD2. Germline V gene lookup returns CDR1 MNHEY and CDR2 SMNVEV (reference sequence). The CDR3 covers 16 residues. The V gene end was trimmed by 2 bases and the J gene end by 1 base; junction bases not matched to a gene: 6. Written as DNA, the CDR3 is TGTGCCAGCAGTTTAGGCCGTGGACTAGCGTCCTACGAGCAGTACTTC. Amino acid sequence: CASSLGRGLASYEQYF.

This chain connects TRBV9 to TRBJ2-3, with D perhaps TRBD1 (7 bases). The CDR3 runs to 14 residues. Trimming removed 3 bases at V and 5 bases at J, with 13 bases between. Germline CDR1 is SGDLS and CDR2 is YYNGEE. CDR3 nucleotide sequence: TGTGCCAGCAGCGCGCGACAGGGACTAGATACGCAGTATTTT. Translating it yields CASSARQGLDTQYF.

This clone was observed a handful of times. The chain recombines TRBV7-2 with TRBJ1-2; the D is unclear. CDR3 length equals 15 residues. Trimming took 1 base from V and 3 from J, leaving 12 bases between them. Per the germline V gene, CDR1 is SGHTA and CDR2 is FQGNSA. CDR3 bases: TGTGCCAGCAGCTTAGGAGGGAGTGGGTACTATGGCTACACCTTC. It encodes CASSLGGSGYYGYTF. Looking up the rest from reference TRBV7-2 and TRBJ1-2 gives the full variable domain: GAGVSQSPSNKVTEKGKDVELRCDPISGHTALYWYRQSLGQGLEFLIYFQGNSAPDKSGLPSDRFSAERTGGSVSTLTIQRTQQEDSAVYLCASSLGGSGYYGYTFGSGTRLTVV.

V usage is TRBV9 and J usage is TRBJ2-1, with 8 bases lining up with TRBD2. Trimming at V came to 3 bases and at J to 7 bases, leaving 12 bases not matched to a gene. The CDR3 totals 16 residues. Germline V lookup: CDR1 SGDLS, CDR2 YYNGEE. The CDR3 DNA reads TGTGCCAGCAGCGCACCTCGGAGCGGGAGAGATAATGAGCAGTTCTTC. Amino acid sequence: CASSAPRSGRDNEQFF.

The chain employs TRBV19 and TRBJ2-5, with D hard to call. Between the trimmed V and J ends, which lost 5 bases and 1 base, there was a span of 8 bases. Germline values: CDR1 LNHDA, CDR2 SQIVND (reference sequence). The length of the CDR3 is 13 residues. The CDR3: CASSGRVQETQYF. The CDR3 bases are TGTGCCAGTAGTGGCCGGGTCCAAGAGACCCAGTACTTC. Full variable domain (remainder filled in from reference TRBV19 and TRBJ2-5): DGGITQSPKYLFRKEGQNVTLSCEQNLNHDAMYWYRQDPGQGLRLIYYSQIVNDFQKGDIAEGYSVSREKKESFPLTVTSAQKNPTAFYLCASSGRVQETQYFGPGTRLLVL.

This chain joins TRBV11-2 and TRBJ2-3, with 9 bases fitting TRBD2. Trimming cost V 6 bases and J 2 bases; bases outside gene matches: 9. This CDR3 has 16 amino acids. The germline gives CDR1 SGHAT, CDR2 FQNNGV. The CDR3 is CASRPRLAEPTDTQYF. As DNA, the CDR3 is TGTGCCAGCAGGCCGCGACTAGCGGAGCCCACAGATACGCAGTATTTT.

The rearrangement joins TRBV7-2 to TRBJ2-5, with D possibly TRBD2 on 6 matching bases. V gave up 3 bases and J gave up 4 bases, with 24 bases separating them. The CDR3 contains 18 residues. Per the germline V gene, CDR1 is SGHTA and CDR2 is FQGNSA. For the CDR3, the DNA is TGTGCCAGCAGCTTCCCCTTACTAGCCGGGAGAGCAGGAGAGACCCAGTACTTC. Translated: CASSFPLLAGRAGETQYF.

There are a few counts of this clone. This chain links TRBV2 with TRBJ1-6, with 10 bases identical to TRBD1. V gave up 9 bases and J gave up 7 bases; unmatched junction bases: 3. CDR3 length: 13 amino acids. Germline CDR1 reads SNHLY; CDR2 reads FYNNEI. CDR3 DNA: TGTGCCAGGCAGGGACAGGGGAATTCACCCCTCCACTTT. Translated: CARQGQGNSPLHF.

This clone has a single count. J is TRBJ2-6 and V is TRBV6-2 or TRBV6-3; tentatively, D is TRBD1 (6 bases). Germline V lookup: CDR1 MNHEY, CDR2 SVGEGT. Trimming took 2 bases from V and 2 from J, leaving 7 bases between them. The CDR3 totals 15 residues. For the CDR3, the DNA is TGTGCCAGCAGTTACGGGGACACTGGGGCCAACGTCCTGACTTTC. Its protein is CASSYGDTGANVLTF.

This clone has a single count. The chain uses TRBV19 and TRBJ2-6, with D tentatively TRBD2 (6 bases). The CDR3 runs 16 residues. Trimming pared 3 bases from V and 6 bases from J, leaving 15 bases between. Per the germline V gene, CDR1 is LNHDA and CDR2 is SQIVND (reference sequence). The CDR3 here is CASSMGLFVLANVLTF. The CDR3 nucleotides are TGTGCCAGTAGTATGGGACTTTTTGTCTTGGCCAACGTCCTGACTTTC.

The chain combines TRBV5-8 with TRBJ2-2; TRBD2 matches 7 bases. J was trimmed by 5 bases and V by 1 base; bases with no gene match: 11. CDR1 is SGHTS and CDR2 is YDEGEE in the germline V gene. This CDR3 has 17 residues. The CDR3 DNA sequence: TGTGCCAGCAGCTTGTCTCCGGGACTACGTAAGACCGGGGAGCTGTTTTTT. Its protein is CASSLSPGLRKTGELFF.

The CDR3 sequence: CASSLEEGLSYNEQFF. DNA for the CDR3: TGTGCCAGCAGCTTAGAGGAGGGGCTCTCCTACAATGAGCAGTTCTTC. The rearrangement links TRBV13 to TRBJ2-1; D may be TRBD2 (6 bases). Trimming shortened V by 1 base and J by 0 bases, and 10 bases separated the two germline ends. The CDR3 is made up of 16 amino acids. Germline V gene data show CDR1 as PRHDT and CDR2 as FYEKMQ (reference sequence).

The chain combines TRBV5-5 with TRBJ2-1; TRBD1 matches at 9 bases. The CDR3 consists of 15 residues. Germline CDR1 is SGHKS and CDR2 is YYEKEE (reference sequence). With V trimmed by 0 bases and J by 8 bases, 6 bases remained unmatched. The CDR3 protein is CASSLGDRALYEQFF. The CDR3 region has the DNA TGTGCCAGCAGCTTGGGGGACAGGGCCTTATATGAGCAGTTCTTC.

V and J are TRBV11-3 and TRBJ2-7, with 9 bases fitting TRBD2. Germline V CDR1 and CDR2: SGHNT, YENEEA. V lost 0 bases to trimming and J lost 4 bases; unmatched junction nucleotides: 4. The length of the CDR3 is 15 residues. CDR3 in DNA: TGTGCCAGCAGCTTAGAGGGTAGCGGGAGATACGAGCAGTACTTC. Translation: CASSLEGSGRYEQYF.

This clone was seen a single time. V usage is TRBV13 and J usage is TRBJ2-1; no definite D call. Germline CDR1 PRHDT, CDR2 FYEKMQ (reference sequence). The CDR3 runs 16 residues. Trimming shortened V by 6 bases and J by 0 bases, and 15 bases separated the two germline ends. The CDR3 region is CASSFGVAASYNEQFF. For the CDR3, the DNA is TGTGCCAGCAGTTTCGGTGTGGCGGCCTCCTACAATGAGCAGTTCTTC.

This clone was counted a few times. The chain links TRBV2 to TRBJ1-1; D not certain. Germline CDR1 reads SNHLY; CDR2 reads FYNNEI. Trimming stripped 6 bases from V and 4 bases from J, with 12 bases between. CDR3 length: 13 residues. The CDR3, as DNA: TGTGCCAGCAGGCGGGAGGGATCCACTGAAGCTTTCTTT. Translated, it gives CASRREGSTEAFF.

The chain uses TRBV24-1 and TRBJ2-1, with 13 bases matching TRBD2. CDR3 length: 14 amino acids. J was trimmed by 9 bases and V by 10 bases; bases with no gene match: 8. Germline values: CDR1 KGHDR, CDR2 SFDVKD. CDR3 DNA sequence: TGTGCCACACAAACTAGCGGGAGGGCCGGTGAGCAGTTCTTC. The encoded protein is CATQTSGRAGEQFF.